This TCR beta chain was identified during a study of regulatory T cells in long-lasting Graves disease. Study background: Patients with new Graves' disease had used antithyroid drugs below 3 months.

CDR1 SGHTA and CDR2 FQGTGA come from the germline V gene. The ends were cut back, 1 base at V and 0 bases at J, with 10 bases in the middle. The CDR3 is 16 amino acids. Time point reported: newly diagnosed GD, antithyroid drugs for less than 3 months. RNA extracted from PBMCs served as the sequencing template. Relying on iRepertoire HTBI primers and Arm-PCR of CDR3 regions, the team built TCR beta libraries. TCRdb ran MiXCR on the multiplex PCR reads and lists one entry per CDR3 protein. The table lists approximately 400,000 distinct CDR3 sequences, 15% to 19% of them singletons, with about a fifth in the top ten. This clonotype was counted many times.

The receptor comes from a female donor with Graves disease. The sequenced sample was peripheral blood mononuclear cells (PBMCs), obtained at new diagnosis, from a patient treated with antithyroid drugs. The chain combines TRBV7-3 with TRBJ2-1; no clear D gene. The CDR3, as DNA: TGTGCCAGCAGCTTAATCGGCGCTAGCTCCTACAATGAGCAGTTCTTC. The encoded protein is CASSLIGASSYNEQFF.